This TCR beta chain was captured by sequencing in a study of beta chain features in type 1 diabetes. Study at large: Age, gender, cell numbers and subset yield matched between patients and controls.

What was sequenced were expressed TCRB transcripts, since all of the isolated RNA had been reverse transcribed. The data were produced by immunoSEQ multiplex PCR, yet TCRdb's version contains in-frame clones alone and is incomplete. There are about 340,000 clones in the sample; approximately 8% occur only once, and more than 0.4% lies in the top ten. Heparinised blood was drawn once per donor, averaging roughly 120 mL. Purity of each sorted population was above 95%. The CDR3 runs to 15 residues. Trimming took 5 bases from V and 7 from J; bases not matched to a gene: 8. Germline V gene sequence: CDR1 PRHDT, CDR2 FYEKMQ (reference sequence).

The sequencing input was central memory CD4+ T cells from blood. V usage is TRBV13 and J usage is TRBJ2-1; 10 bases map to TRBD2. The sequence was obtained from a woman aged 18-30 years in good health. The chain's CDR3 is CASSPASGSRNEQFF. The CDR3 bases are TGTGCCAGCAGCCCCGCTAGCGGGAGTCGTAATGAGCAGTTCTTC.